This record concerns one TCR beta chain sequence. The data are from a study of human T cells and chemical hapten exposure. Via MiXCR, TCRdb re-called the RACE reads, giving one row per CDR3 protein. The table shows 95,000 or so distinct CDR3 sequences, with approximately 10% occurring only once. Time point denoted: patch test 2, 6 weeks after DPC sensitization. Described treatment: therapeutic diphenylcyclopropenone sensitization with weekly scalp DPC. Each donor was an alopecia patient between 18 and 70 years of age who qualified for DPC. The authors extracted total RNA from unfractionated whole blood. CDR1 and CDR2 from the germline V gene are SQVTM and ANQGSEA. This CDR3 region has 13 residues. With V trimmed by 6 bases and J by 7 bases, 4 bases remained unmatched.

This clonotype was sampled from a woman aged 40 to 50 with alopecia areata. Some clones in this sample may be carry-over from other donors' samples. Material: whole blood, obtained in connection with sensitization to the hapten diphenylcyclopropenone (DPC). This chain connects TRBV29-1 to TRBJ1-5, with 12 bases fitting TRBD1. This CDR3 is CSVGTGGGQPQHF. CDR3 in DNA: TGCAGCGTGGGGACAGGGGGCGGACAGCCCCAGCATTTT.